A selection of T cell receptor beta chains follows, all from one sample in a study of blood T cell repertoires in COVID-19. Sequenced by immunoSEQ multiplex PCR; TCRdb stores in-frame clones only, minus some. The table shows roughly 210,000 clones, with approximately 90% occurring only once. The specimen was peripheral blood. The receptors shown here come from a man in his sixties or seventies with acute or convalescent COVID-19. Each CDR3 is given with its conserved first and last residue. A D gene is named only where the DNA matches it firmly. Rows give clone size only sometimes, using once, few, many, or a class for an expanded clone.

v_gene	abundance	d_gene	j_gene	len	CDR3aa	CDR3nt
TRBV11-3	NA	NA	TRBJ2-1	13	CASSLAGYNEQFF	TGTGCCAGCAGCTTAGCGGGATACAATGAGCAGTTCTTC
TRBV19	NA	NA	TRBJ1-2	14	CASSIGGEFYGYTF	TGTGCCAGTAGTATAGGCGGAGAGTTCTATGGCTACACCTTC
TRBV5-1	NA	NA	TRBJ2-7	15	CASSLNPTRSYEQYF	TGCGCCAGCAGCTTGAACCCGACTAGGTCCTACGAGCAGTACTTC
TRBV7-2	NA	NA	TRBJ1-5	12	CASSTLYQPQHF	TGTGCCAGCAGCACTCTGTATCAGCCCCAGCATTTT
TRBV7-2	NA	NA	TRBJ1-4	14	CASSLEGRAEKLFF	TGTGCCAGCAGCTTAGAGGGGCGCGCTGAAAAACTGTTTTTT
TRBV27	NA	TRBD1	TRBJ1-1	15	CASSLPGTGVGEAFF	TGTGCCAGCAGTTTACCCGGGACAGGGGTAGGTGAAGCTTTCTTT
TRBV18	NA	TRBD1	TRBJ2-2	15	CASSPGQANTGELFF	TGTGCCAGCTCACCCGGACAGGCTAACACCGGGGAGCTGTTTTTT
TRBV5-1	once	NA	TRBJ2-7	14	CASSLPGRTYEQYF	TGCGCCAGCAGCTTGCCAGGGCGCACCTACGAGCAGTACTTC
TRBV28	few	TRBD1	TRBJ2-3	19	CASSLWTAGQGWFEDTQYF	TGTGCCAGCAGTTTATGGACCGCTGGACAGGGGTGGTTTGAAGATACGCAGTATTTT
TRBV19	NA	TRBD2	TRBJ2-1	14	CASGLAGVYNEQFF	TGTGCCAGCGGACTAGCGGGAGTGTACAATGAGCAGTTCTTC
TRBV5-4	once	NA	TRBJ2-7	11	CASSNRYEQYF	TGTGCCAGCAGCAACAGGTACGAGCAGTACTTC
TRBV28	NA	TRBD1	TRBJ2-5	15	CASSKRQGSQETQYF	TGTGCCAGCAGTAAACGACAGGGGTCCCAGGAGACCCAGTACTTC
TRBV6-5	NA	TRBD1	TRBJ2-7	15	CASSYARTGNYEQYF	TGTGCCAGCAGTTACGCCCGGACAGGGAACTACGAGCAGTACTTC
TRBV12-3/TRBV12-4	NA	TRBD1	TRBJ2-7	13	CASSAGTGGEQYF	TGTGCCAGCAGCGCCGGGACAGGGGGCGAGCAGTACTTC
TRBV10-2	NA	NA	TRBJ1-5	13	CATGKTGYESQHF	TGCGCCACCGGGAAAACAGGGTACGAGTCCCAGCATTTT
TRBV7-8	NA	NA	TRBJ2-1	18	CASSLPFLGALPEPKPFF	TGTGCCAGCAGCTTACCGTTCTTGGGGGCACTACCCGAACCGAAGCCGTTCTTC
TRBV19	NA	NA	TRBJ2-2	15	CASTPYGAFTGELFF	TGTGCCAGTACCCCTTATGGGGCGTTCACCGGGGAGCTGTTTTTT
TRBV10-3	NA	NA	TRBJ2-7	14	CAISETSSSYEQYF	TGTGCCATCAGTGAAACGTCCAGCTCCTACGAGCAGTACTTC
TRBV18	NA	NA	TRBJ2-2	15	CASSPPTYGTGELFF	TGTGCCAGCTCACCACCAACTTATGGCACCGGGGAGCTGTTTTTT
TRBV3-1/TRBV3-2	NA	NA	TRBJ1-1	13	CASSQGGQYITFF	TGTGCCAGCAGCCAAGGAGGACAGTATATAACTTTCTTT
TRBV5-1	NA	NA	TRBJ2-6	11	CASSTANVLTF	TGCGCCAGCAGCACTGCCAACGTCCTGACTTTC
TRBV6-6	NA	NA	TRBJ2-7	16	CASSRFGTQSSYEQYF	TGTGCCAGCAGTCGATTTGGGACACAAAGCTCCTACGAGCAGTACTTC
TRBV5-4	once	TRBD2	TRBJ2-2	18	CASSTPRGSGTNTGELFF	TGTGCCAGCAGCACCCCGCGGGGGAGCGGGACGAACACCGGGGAGCTGTTTTTT
TRBV18	NA	NA	TRBJ2-3	14	CASSPPDRPYTQYF	TGTGCCAGCTCACCACCGGACAGACCGTATACGCAGTATTTT
TRBV3-1/TRBV3-2	NA	NA	TRBJ1-2	12	CASSQAEYGYTF	TGTGCCAGCAGCCAAGCTGAGTATGGCTACACCTTC
TRBV7-2	NA	NA	TRBJ1-5	13	CASSVTGNQPQHF	TGTGCCAGCAGCGTAACAGGTAATCAGCCCCAGCATTTT
TRBV28	NA	NA	TRBJ1-2	14	CASSHGSFGYGYTF	TGTGCCAGCAGCCACGGGTCCTTCGGGTATGGCTACACCTTC
TRBV29-1	NA	TRBD1	TRBJ2-2	15	CSARRGTGATGELFF	TGCAGCGCCCGCCGGGGGACAGGCGCCACCGGGGAGCTGTTTTTT
TRBV10-2	NA	TRBD2	TRBJ2-7	18	CASRPGTSGSWGPYEQYF	TGCGCCAGCAGACCCGGGACTAGCGGGAGCTGGGGCCCCTACGAGCAGTACTTC
TRBV4-1	NA	TRBD1	TRBJ2-5	16	CASSQEGTGSWLTQYF	TGCGCCAGCAGCCAAGAAGGGACAGGTTCATGGTTGACCCAGTACTTC
TRBV7-6	NA	TRBD1	TRBJ2-7	13	CASSPGGDYEQYF	TGTGCCAGCAGCCCAGGGGGTGACTACGAGCAGTACTTC
TRBV5-1	NA	NA	TRBJ2-2	16	CASSLSGGAGTRELFF	TGCGCCAGCAGCTTGTCCGGGGGAGCGGGTACCCGGGAGCTGTTTTTT
TRBV5-1	NA	TRBD2	TRBJ2-1	15	CASSLDAGVFNEQFF	TGCGCCAGCAGCTTGGATGCGGGAGTGTTCAATGAGCAGTTCTTC
TRBV14	few	NA	TRBJ2-6	21	CASSQDLGWGRVRPGANVLTF	TGTGCCAGCAGCCAAGATTTGGGATGGGGCAGGGTGAGGCCTGGGGCCAACGTCCTGACTTTC
TRBV18	NA	TRBD1	TRBJ2-7	13	CASSPGTGAEQYF	TGTGCCAGCTCACCGGGGACAGGGGCCGAGCAGTACTTC
TRBV7-9	once	NA	TRBJ1-1	16	CASSLVFVEGTTEAFF	TGTGCCAGCAGCTTAGTGTTCGTGGAGGGGACCACTGAAGCTTTCTTT
TRBV6-5	NA	NA	TRBJ1-4	14	CASKLDRWSEKLFF	TGTGCCAGCAAGTTAGACAGGTGGAGTGAAAAACTGTTTTTT
TRBV7-9	once	NA	TRBJ2-4	15	CASSLGGLAKNIQYF	TGTGCCAGCAGCTTAGGCGGGTTAGCCAAAAACATTCAGTACTTC
TRBV3-1/TRBV3-2	NA	NA	TRBJ1-4	13	CASSLTLNEKLFF	TGTGCCAGCAGCCTCACTCTTAATGAAAAACTGTTTTTT
TRBV27	NA	NA	TRBJ1-1	13	CATREDKNTEAFF	TGTGCCACCAGGGAGGATAAGAACACTGAAGCTTTCTTT
TRBV4-1	NA	NA	TRBJ1-4	16	CASSQDRAGENEKLFF	TGCGCCAGCAGCCAAGATCGGGCAGGGGAAAATGAAAAACTGTTTTTT
TRBV5-4	once	TRBD2	TRBJ2-7	15	CASSLETGGLEEQYF	TGTGCCAGCAGCTTGGAGACGGGAGGACTTGAAGAGCAGTACTTC
TRBV27	NA	NA	TRBJ2-5	14	CASRKVREGETQYF	TGTGCCAGCCGAAAGGTCCGGGAAGGCGAGACCCAGTACTTC
TRBV4-2	NA	NA	TRBJ2-6	18	CASSPEYRQLTGANVLTF	TGTGCCAGCAGCCCGGAATACAGGCAGCTAACTGGGGCCAACGTCCTGACTTTC
TRBV6-5	NA	TRBD1	TRBJ1-4	13	CATSDREGEKLFF	TGTGCCACGTCGGACAGGGAGGGTGAAAAACTGTTTTTT
TRBV24-1	NA	TRBD1	TRBJ2-3	15	CATSDYGQGEDTQYF	TGTGCCACCAGTGATTACGGACAGGGAGAAGATACGCAGTATTTT
TRBV28	NA	TRBD2	TRBJ2-7	15	CASFPYGGSSYEQYF	TGTGCCAGCTTCCCGTACGGGGGGAGCTCCTACGAGCAGTACTTC
TRBV7-9	NA	NA	TRBJ1-4	17	CASSLGQTTFQNEKLFF	TGTGCCAGCAGCTTAGGACAGACCACCTTCCAGAACGAAAAACTGTTTTTT
TRBV29-1	NA	TRBD1	TRBJ1-1	13	CSGGDRVNTEAFF	TGCAGCGGTGGGGACAGAGTGAACACTGAAGCTTTCTTT
TRBV6-5	few	NA	TRBJ1-1	14	CASSYSYGVAEAFF	TGTGCCAGCAGTTACTCGTACGGGGTCGCTGAAGCTTTCTTT
TRBV7-2	NA	NA	TRBJ1-2	12	CASRGVGYGYTF	TGTGCCAGCCGGGGGGTGGGGTATGGCTACACCTTC
TRBV19	NA	NA	TRBJ2-7	12	CASTDSKYEQYF	TGTGCCAGTACGGACAGTAAATACGAGCAGTACTTC
TRBV4-1	NA	TRBD1	TRBJ1-5	14	CASSQGQGNEPQHF	TGCGCCAGCAGCCAAGGACAGGGTAATGAGCCCCAGCATTTT
TRBV19	NA	NA	TRBJ2-1	14	CASSIAGVYNEQFF	TGTGCCAGTAGTATTGCAGGGGTGTACAATGAGCAGTTCTTC
TRBV19	NA	NA	TRBJ2-5	14	CASSIGAGQETQYF	TGTGCCAGTAGTATAGGCGCGGGACAAGAGACCCAGTACTTC
TRBV24-1	few	TRBD2	TRBJ2-2	19	CATSDPPGGSGALTGELFF	TGTGCCACCAGTGATCCCCCGGGTGGTAGCGGGGCCCTAACCGGGGAGCTGTTTTTT
TRBV30	NA	TRBD2	TRBJ2-7	15	CAWSVGLAGAYEQYF	TGTGCCTGGAGTGTTGGACTAGCGGGGGCCTACGAGCAGTACTTC
TRBV18	few	NA	TRBJ2-3	14	CASSPTTGTDTQYF	TGTGCCAGCTCACCTACGACAGGCACAGATACGCAGTATTTT
TRBV6-5	NA	NA	TRBJ1-6	15	CASRPLPRRNSPLHF	TGTGCCAGCAGACCATTACCGAGGCGGAATTCACCCCTCCACTTT
TRBV6-2/TRBV6-3	NA	TRBD2	TRBJ2-7	15	CASRRTSGSWNEQYF	TGTGCCAGCCGCCGGACTAGCGGGAGTTGGAACGAGCAGTACTTC